This T cell receptor beta chain was recovered during a study of beta chain features in type 1 diabetes. Looking at the study overall: Comparable age, gender and cell yields were observed in patients relative to healthy donors. Examined across all samples were 90 million to 130 million sorted cells.

TCRB transcripts that were expressed got sequenced, as all of the isolated RNA had been reverse transcribed. Assay used: immunoSEQ multiplex PCR; TCRdb lists only in-frame clones, some missing. Here the sample spans under 450,000 clones, roughly 16% being singletons. This clone came up a few times. Its specificity is not known. Study-wide findings and caveats: Fewer junction insertions and more nucleotide deletions appeared in type 1 diabetes patients.

The ends were cut back, 2 bases at V and 4 bases at J, with 12 bases in the middle. The CDR3 spans 14 residues. CDR1 and CDR2 (germline): SGDLS, YYNGEE. Via CD45RO/CCR7/CD25/CD127/CD95/CD27, cells of the CD4+ naive, central memory, regulatory and stem cell-like memory subsets were sorted. This chain joins TRBV9 and TRBJ1-1; TRBD1 is a possible D gene (5 bases). The TCR sequence derives from a woman aged 18-29 years in good health. The sequenced material came from naive CD4+ T cells from blood. The CDR3: CASSVRGFGTEAFF. The CDR3 bases are TGTGCCAGCAGCGTTCGGGGGTTCGGCACTGAAGCTTTCTTT. The entire variable domain, with the rest obtained from reference TRBV9 and TRBJ1-1, is as follows: DSGVTQTPKHLITATGQRVTLRCSPRSGDLSVYWYQQSLDQGLQFLIQYYNGEERAKGNILERFSAQQFPDLHSELNLSSLELGDSALYFCASSVRGFGTEAFFGQGTRLTVV.